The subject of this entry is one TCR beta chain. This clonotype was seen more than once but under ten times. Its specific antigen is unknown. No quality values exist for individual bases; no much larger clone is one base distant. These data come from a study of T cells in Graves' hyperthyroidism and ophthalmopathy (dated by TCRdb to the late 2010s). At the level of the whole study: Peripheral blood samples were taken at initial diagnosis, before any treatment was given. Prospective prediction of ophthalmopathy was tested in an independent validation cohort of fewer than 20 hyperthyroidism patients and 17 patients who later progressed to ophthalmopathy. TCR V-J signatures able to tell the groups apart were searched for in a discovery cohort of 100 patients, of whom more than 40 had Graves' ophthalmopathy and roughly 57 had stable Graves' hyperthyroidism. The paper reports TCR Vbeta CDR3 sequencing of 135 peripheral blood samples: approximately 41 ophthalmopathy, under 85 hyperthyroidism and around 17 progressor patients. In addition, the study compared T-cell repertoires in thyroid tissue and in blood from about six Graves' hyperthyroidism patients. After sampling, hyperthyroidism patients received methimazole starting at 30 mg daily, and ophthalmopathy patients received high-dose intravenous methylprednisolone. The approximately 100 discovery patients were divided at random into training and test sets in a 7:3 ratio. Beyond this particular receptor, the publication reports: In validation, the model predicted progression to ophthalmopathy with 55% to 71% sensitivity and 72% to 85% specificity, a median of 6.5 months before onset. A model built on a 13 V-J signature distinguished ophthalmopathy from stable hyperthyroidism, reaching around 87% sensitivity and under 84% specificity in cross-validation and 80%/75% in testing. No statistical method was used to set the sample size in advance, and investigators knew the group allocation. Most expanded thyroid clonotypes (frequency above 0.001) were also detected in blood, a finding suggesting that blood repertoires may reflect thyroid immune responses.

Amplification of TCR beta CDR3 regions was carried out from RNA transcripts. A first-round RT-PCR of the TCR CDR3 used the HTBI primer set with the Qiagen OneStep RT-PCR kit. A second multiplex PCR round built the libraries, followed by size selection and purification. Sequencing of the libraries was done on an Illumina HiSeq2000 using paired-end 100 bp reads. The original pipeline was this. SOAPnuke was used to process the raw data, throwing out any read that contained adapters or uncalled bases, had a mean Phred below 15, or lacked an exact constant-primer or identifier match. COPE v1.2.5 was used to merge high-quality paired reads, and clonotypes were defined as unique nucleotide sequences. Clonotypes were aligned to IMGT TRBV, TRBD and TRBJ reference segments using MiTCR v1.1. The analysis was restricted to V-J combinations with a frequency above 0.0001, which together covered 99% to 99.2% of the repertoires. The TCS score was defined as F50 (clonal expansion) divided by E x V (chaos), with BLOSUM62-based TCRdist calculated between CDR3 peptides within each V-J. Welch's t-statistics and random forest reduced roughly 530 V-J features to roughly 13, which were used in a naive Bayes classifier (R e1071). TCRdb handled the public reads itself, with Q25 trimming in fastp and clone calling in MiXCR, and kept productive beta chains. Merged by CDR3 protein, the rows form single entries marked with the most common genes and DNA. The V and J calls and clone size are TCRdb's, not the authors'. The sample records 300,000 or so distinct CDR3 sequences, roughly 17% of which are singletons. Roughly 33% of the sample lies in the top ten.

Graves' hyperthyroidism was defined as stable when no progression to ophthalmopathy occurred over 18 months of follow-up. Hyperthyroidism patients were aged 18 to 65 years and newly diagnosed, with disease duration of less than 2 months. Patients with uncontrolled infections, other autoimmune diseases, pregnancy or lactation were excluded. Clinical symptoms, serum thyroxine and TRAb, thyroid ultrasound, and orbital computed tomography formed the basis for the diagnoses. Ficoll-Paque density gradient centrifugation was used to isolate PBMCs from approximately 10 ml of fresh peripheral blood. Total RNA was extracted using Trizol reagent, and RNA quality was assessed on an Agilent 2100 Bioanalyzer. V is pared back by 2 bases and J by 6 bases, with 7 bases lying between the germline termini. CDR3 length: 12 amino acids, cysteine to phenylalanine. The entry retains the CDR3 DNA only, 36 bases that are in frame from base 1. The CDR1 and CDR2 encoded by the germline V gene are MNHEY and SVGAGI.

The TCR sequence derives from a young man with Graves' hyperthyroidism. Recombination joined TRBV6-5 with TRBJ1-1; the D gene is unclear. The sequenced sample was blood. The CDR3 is CASSYPNAEAFF. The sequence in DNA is TGTGCCAGCAGTTACCCCAACGCTGAAGCTTTCTTT.